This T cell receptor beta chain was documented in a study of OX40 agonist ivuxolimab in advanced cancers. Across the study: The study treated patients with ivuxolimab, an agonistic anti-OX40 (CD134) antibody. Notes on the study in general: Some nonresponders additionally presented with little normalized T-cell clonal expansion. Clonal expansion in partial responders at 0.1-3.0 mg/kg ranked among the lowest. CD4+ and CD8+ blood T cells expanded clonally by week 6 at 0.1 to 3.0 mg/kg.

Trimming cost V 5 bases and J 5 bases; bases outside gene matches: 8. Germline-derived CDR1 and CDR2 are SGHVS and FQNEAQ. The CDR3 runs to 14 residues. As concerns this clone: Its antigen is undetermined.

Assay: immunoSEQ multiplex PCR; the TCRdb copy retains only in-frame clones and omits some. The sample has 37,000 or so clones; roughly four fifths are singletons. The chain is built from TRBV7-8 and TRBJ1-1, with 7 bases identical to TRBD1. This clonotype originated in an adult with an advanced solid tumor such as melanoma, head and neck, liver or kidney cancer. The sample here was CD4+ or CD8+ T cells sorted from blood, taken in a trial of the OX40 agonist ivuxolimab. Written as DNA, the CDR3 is TGTGCCAGCAGCGACAGGGTCCGAGGGACTGAAGCTTTCTTT. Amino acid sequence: CASSDRVRGTEAFF.